This TCR beta chain was captured by sequencing in a study of blood T cell repertoires in COVID-19. Across the whole study: Researchers got acute and convalescent COVID-19 samples from the United States, Italy and Spain. Sources were T cells, B-cell-depleted T cells, or PBMCs; the material itself was cDNA or gDNA.

Trimming removed 2 bases from V and 5 bases from J; junction bases left unmatched: 10. Germline-derived CDR1 and CDR2 are SGDLS and YYNGEE. The CDR3 contains 16 residues. Authors' analysis steps: Reference gene primer amplification gave nucleated cell count estimates. Some clones are missing from TCRdb's copy, which holds only in-frame ones; the method was immunoSEQ multiplex PCR. From that table come the V and J calls and clone size; the DNA was used to work out D and trimming. The table includes roughly 60,000 clones, roughly 89% detected once. The TCR was taken from a human donor in a cohort sampled during active COVID-19. The sample taken for sequencing was peripheral blood. The chain links TRBV9 to TRBJ1-5; the match to TRBD1 covers 7 bases. The chain's CDR3 is CASSVLGQSLHQPQHF. The CDR3 nucleotides are TGTGCCAGCAGCGTGTTGGGACAGTCCCTCCATCAGCCCCAGCATTTT.